This T cell receptor beta chain was documented in a study of vaccination and CD4 T cells after COVID-19. Cultured CD4+ T-cell DNA underwent Oncomine TCR Beta short-read sequencing. TCRdb re-derived calls from the PCR reads in MiXCR, one entry per CDR3 protein. This table holds 7,600 or so distinct CDR3 sequences, 58% found once. This CDR3 contains 15 residues. The V gene's germline CDR1 is ENHRY and CDR2 SYGVKD. Trimming stripped 0 bases from V and 4 bases from J, with 12 bases between. As for treatment: roughly 10-day PBMC culture with coronavirus spike peptide pools or control peptides (ViraFEST assay). Notes on this clonotype: What it binds is unknown.

The TCR comes from a human donor who had recovered from COVID-19. The chain joins TRBV10-3 to TRBJ1-1; possible D gene TRBD1, 5 bases. Sequencing was done on a sample of CD4+ T cells from blood, cultured in vitro. The DNA of the CDR3 is TGTGCCATCAGTGAGTCGGACGCAGGGAGCACTGAAGCTTTCTTT. Residues: CAISESDAGSTEAFF.